The subject of this entry is one T cell receptor (beta chain). With a J-beta primer mix and a sample-barcoded 5' primer, a second PCR ran roughly 6 to 12 cycles. The template-switch adaptor, which had 12 random nucleotides, put a tag on each cDNA molecule. Via MiXCR, TCRdb re-called the 5' RACE reads, giving one row per CDR3 protein. The sample contains about 570,000 distinct CDR3 sequences, 25% to 30% of which appear only once. Trimming at V came to 4 bases and at J to 3 bases, leaving 12 bases not matched to a gene. This CDR3 region has 17 residues. The germline CDR1 and CDR2 sequences are ENHRY and SYGVKD. The data belong to a study of blood T cells in healthy people across ages.

V and J are TRBV10-3 and TRBJ2-3; 8 bases line up with TRBD2. The sequenced sample was blood. The sequence was collected from a woman in her 70s in good health. CDR3 bases: TGTGCCATCAGTGTTTCGGGGGGGCCTCTTGAGACAGATACGCAGTATTTT. This sequence encodes CAISVSGGPLETDTQYF.